The 6 T cell receptor beta chains given below trace back to one sample, sequenced in a study of blood T cell repertoires in COVID-19. Repertoires were generated with immunoSEQ multiplex PCR, while TCRdb's copy carries only in-frame clones and drops some. This table has about 320,000 clones, 85% to 95% appearing once. Sequenced input: PBMCs or T cells enriched from blood (not recorded which). The receptors here all came from a woman in her twenties or thirties who had been exposed to COVID-19.

The CDR3 reads CASSINMWHGYTF. CDR3 bases: TGTGCCAGTAGTATAAATATGTGGCATGGCTACACCTTC. The chain employs TRBV19 and TRBJ1-2; D is undetermined. Trimming removed 2 bases at V and 6 bases at J, with 10 bases between. CDR1 is LNHDA and CDR2 is SQIVND in the germline V gene (reference sequence). This CDR3 has 13 amino acids.

The chain links TRBV30 to TRBJ1-2; D is undetermined. The CDR3 is 11 residues long. Germline lookup yields CDR1 GTSNPN and CDR2 SVGIG (reference sequence). V lost 4 bases to trimming and J lost 8 bases, with 11 bases between them. The CDR3 DNA is TGTGCCTGGACTCTGAATGAGGGCTACACCTTC. Protein: CAWTLNEGYTF.

The chain carries TRBV9 and TRBJ1-4; possibly TRBD1 for D (6 bases). This CDR3 spans 15 amino acids. V dropped 4 bases and J dropped 4 bases, with 14 bases sitting between them. CDR1 and CDR2 (germline): SGDLS, YYNGEE. This CDR3 is CASSPRGSFNEKLFF. DNA of the CDR3: TGTGCCAGCAGCCCCAGGGGCAGCTTTAATGAAAAACTGTTTTTT.

The chain joins TRBV12-3 or TRBV12-4 to TRBJ1-1; D is ambiguous. This CDR3 contains 13 residues. The V end was cut by 6 bases, the J end by 4 bases, with 12 bases between. CDR3 coding DNA: TGTGCCAGCAGCCCCCCTCCCCCCACTGAAGCTTTCTTT. Encoded protein: CASSPPPPTEAFF.

The chain couples TRBV28 to TRBJ1-5; D not certain. This CDR3 comprises 16 residues. Per the germline V gene, CDR1 is MDHEN and CDR2 is SYDVKM. V lost 5 bases to trimming and J lost 6 bases, with 20 bases between them. CDR3 sequence reads: CASSAPTLGGSQPQHF. Here the CDR3 DNA reads TGTGCCAGCAGTGCCCCGACACTGGGAGGAAGTCAGCCCCAGCATTTT.

This chain uses TRBV5-1 with TRBJ2-2; 9 bases line up with TRBD1. Germline CDR1 and CDR2: SGHRS and YFSETQ. The V and J ends lost 2 bases and 3 bases, in that order; junction bases with no gene match: 11. This CDR3 has 18 residues. CDR3 loop: CASSFRLGTGTYTGELFF. CDR3 coding DNA: TGCGCCAGCAGCTTCCGACTCGGGACAGGGACGTACACCGGGGAGCTGTTTTTT.